Below, one TCR beta chain is given with its context. Its antigen is unidentified. Germline V gene data show CDR1 as MNHEY and CDR2 as SVGEGT. With 10 bases removed from V and 5 bases from J, the gap between germline ends came to 23 bases. The CDR3 consists of 16 residues. The sample is drawn from a study of identical twins. Study-level points and caveats: Partial confounding of zero-insertion analyses by invariant MAIT and iNKT cells was possible.

TCRdb re-analysed the 5' RACE reads in MiXCR, keeping a single row per CDR3 protein. The sample yields 600,000 to 850,000 distinct CDR3 sequences, 18% seen once. These data were also reused for a study on T cells expressing NK-cell markers.

The receptor was derived from a woman aged 18-35 years in good health. V and J are TRBV6-2 or TRBV6-3 and TRBJ2-2; the D gene is possibly TRBD1 (6 bases). The sample taken for sequencing was PBMCs. Here the CDR3 DNA reads TGTGCCACCTGGAGGCTAGGTGCAGGGGTGACCGGGGAGCTGTTTTTT. Protein: CATWRLGAGVTGELFF.